This TCR beta chain is from a study of response to subunit inactivated influenza vaccine. The study's findings and limits: Few additional T cells are recruited per seasonal influenza vaccination, authors suggested.

The table lists this clonotype with many counts. The target antigen is unknown. Germline CDR1 reads WSHSY; CDR2 reads SAAADI. V lost 0 bases and J lost 7, with 9 bases in between. This CDR3 has 13 residues. TCRdb independently ran MiXCR on the RT-PCR reads; one entry per CDR3 protein. Here the sample spans 550,000 to 600,000 distinct CDR3 sequences, 12% being singletons. The source of this sequence is a man in his fifties or sixties who received an inactivated influenza vaccine. The specimen was PBMCs from blood, collected on the day of vaccination. The chain joins TRBV10-2 to TRBJ2-5, with D uncertain. The CDR3 is CASSESLATTQYF. For the CDR3, the DNA is TGCGCCAGCAGTGAGTCGTTGGCAACGACCCAGTACTTC.